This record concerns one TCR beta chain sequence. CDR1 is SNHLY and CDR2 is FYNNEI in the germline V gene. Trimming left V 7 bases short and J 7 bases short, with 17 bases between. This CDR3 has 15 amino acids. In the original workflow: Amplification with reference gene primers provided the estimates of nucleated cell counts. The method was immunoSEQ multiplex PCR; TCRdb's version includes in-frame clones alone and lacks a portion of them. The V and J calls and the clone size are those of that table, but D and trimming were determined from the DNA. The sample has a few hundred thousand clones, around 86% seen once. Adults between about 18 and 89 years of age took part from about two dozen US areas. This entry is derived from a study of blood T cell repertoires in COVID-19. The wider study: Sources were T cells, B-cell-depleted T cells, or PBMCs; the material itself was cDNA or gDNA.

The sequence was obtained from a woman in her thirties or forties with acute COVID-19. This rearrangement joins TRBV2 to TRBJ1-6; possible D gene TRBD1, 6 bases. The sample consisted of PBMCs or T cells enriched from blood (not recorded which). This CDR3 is CASTETGNSNSPLHF. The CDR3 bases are TGTGCCAGCACCGAGACAGGCAACAGCAATTCACCCCTCCACTTT.